A selection of T cell receptor beta chains follows, all from one sample in a study of blood T cell repertoires in COVID-19. Assay: immunoSEQ multiplex PCR; the TCRdb copy retains only in-frame clones and omits some. The sample shows around 250,000 clones, 70% to 90% of them seen only once. Input material: PBMCs or T cells enriched from blood (not recorded which). All receptors derive from a woman between 50 and 59 years old who had recovered from COVID-19. CDR3s include the opening cysteine and the closing phenylalanine or tryptophan. The D gene is left open where the match is weak. Where a row states a size, it is once, few, many or the class of an expanded clone; other rows omit it.

clone size	J gene	V gene	D gene	CDR3 protein	CDR3 DNA
.	TRBJ2-1	TRBV9	TRBD1	CASSSAGTGAYNEQFF	TGTGCCAGCAGCTCCGCCGGGACAGGAGCCTACAATGAGCAGTTCTTC
.	TRBJ2-7	TRBV27	TRBD1	CASSLFATGASSPYEQYF	TGTGCCAGCAGTTTATTTGCGACAGGGGCCTCTTCGCCCTACGAGCAGTACTTC
few	TRBJ1-5	TRBV2	.	CASSEHGRGRSNQPQHF	TGTGCCAGCAGTGAACACGGCCGAGGTAGGAGCAATCAGCCCCAGCATTTT
once	TRBJ2-1	TRBV7-8	.	CASSPQGHPPYNEQFF	TGTGCCAGCAGCCCCCAGGGACACCCTCCCTACAATGAGCAGTTCTTC
.	TRBJ1-2	TRBV29-1	TRBD1	CSVSSRQGNYGYTF	TGCAGCGTGTCCTCAAGACAGGGGAACTATGGCTACACCTTC
.	TRBJ1-5	TRBV4-1	TRBD1	CASSQEQTGNQPQHF	TGCGCCAGCAGCCAAGAACAGACAGGGAATCAGCCCCAGCATTTT
.	TRBJ2-1	TRBV4-2	TRBD2	CASSQLTSGRFYEQFF	TGTGCCAGCAGCCAACTAACTAGCGGGAGGTTCTATGAGCAGTTCTTC
once	TRBJ1-5	TRBV5-5	.	CASSLEPGLTLGPQHF	TGTGCCAGCAGCTTAGAACCGGGACTGACATTAGGACCCCAGCATTTT
.	TRBJ2-1	TRBV5-5	TRBD2	CASSSGGHNEQFF	TGTGCCAGCAGCTCGGGGGGGCACAATGAGCAGTTCTTC
.	TRBJ1-2	TRBV19	.	CASSMGQAYGYTF	TGTGCCAGTAGTATGGGGCAGGCCTATGGCTACACCTTC
.	TRBJ1-1	TRBV7-8	.	CASSFRVGNTEAFF	TGTGCCAGCAGCTTCCGGGTGGGGAACACTGAAGCTTTCTTT
.	TRBJ2-1	TRBV4-1	TRBD2	CPSSRPDSGSTYNEQFF	TGCCCCAGCAGCCGACCTGATAGCGGGAGTACCTACAATGAGCAGTTCTTC
.	TRBJ2-4	TRBV5-1	TRBD2	CASSLRLAGVVDLAKNIQYF	TGCGCCAGCAGCTTGAGACTAGCGGGAGTAGTAGATCTAGCCAAAAACATTCAGTACTTC
.	TRBJ1-1	TRBV29-1	.	CSVSDIRSVAAFF	TGCAGCGTCTCCGATATACGCTCTGTAGCGGCTTTCTTT
.	TRBJ1-5	TRBV6-2/TRBV6-3	TRBD1	CASSYSTGGNQPQHF	TGTGCCAGCAGTTACTCTACAGGGGGGAATCAGCCCCAGCATTTT
few	TRBJ1-2	TRBV29-1	.	CSVLGREYGYTF	TGCAGCGTCTTGGGGCGAGAGTATGGCTACACCTTC
.	TRBJ1-5	TRBV27	TRBD1	CASSLQTGTGVLPQHF	TGTGCCAGCAGTTTACAAACCGGGACAGGGGTTCTACCCCAGCATTTT
.	TRBJ2-2	TRBV28	TRBD2	CASSSPPGLVVTGELFF	TGTGCCAGCAGTTCCCCCCCGGGACTAGTGGTCACCGGGGAGCTGTTTTTT
.	TRBJ1-2	TRBV15	.	CATRIRGNPERGYTF	TGTGCCACCAGAATAAGAGGGAATCCCGAGAGGGGCTACACCTTC
once	TRBJ2-1	TRBV7-9	TRBD1	CASTRTGGWDEQFF	TGTGCCAGCACCCGGACAGGGGGTTGGGATGAGCAGTTCTTC
.	TRBJ2-3	TRBV3-1/TRBV3-2	.	CASSQGHNTDTQYF	TGTGCCAGCAGCCAAGGGCACAACACAGATACGCAGTATTTT
.	TRBJ2-5	TRBV2	TRBD1	CASSHGTGYQETQYF	TGTGCCAGCAGTCACGGGACAGGGTACCAAGAGACCCAGTACTTC
.	TRBJ2-1	TRBV2	.	CASIQERLYNEQFF	TGTGCCAGCATACAAGAGAGGCTCTACAATGAGCAGTTCTTC
.	TRBJ2-7	TRBV10-3	.	CAISDPPYEQYF	TGTGCCATCAGTGACCCTCCCTACGAGCAGTACTTC
.	TRBJ1-6	TRBV18	.	CASSPIYGQTEVNSPLHF	TGTGCCAGCTCACCGATCTACGGTCAGACAGAAGTAAATTCACCCCTCCACTTT
.	TRBJ2-1	TRBV10-3	TRBD2	CALLSGTYNEQFF	TGTGCCCTCTTAAGCGGGACCTACAATGAGCAGTTCTTC
.	TRBJ2-7	TRBV5-4	TRBD2	CASSLGGGLAGGHEQYF	TGTGCCAGCAGCTTGGGGGGGGGACTAGCGGGAGGCCACGAGCAGTACTTC